This entry lists 27 T cell receptor beta chains sequenced from one sample in a study of OX40 agonist ivuxolimab in advanced cancers. Profiled with immunoSEQ multiplex PCR; TCRdb holds only in-frame clones, not every one. Found here are some 20,000 clones, around three quarters of them singletons; the top ten hold about 21%. Source: CD4+ or CD8+ T cells sorted from blood, taken in a trial of the OX40 agonist ivuxolimab. Receptors were obtained from an adult with an advanced solid tumor such as melanoma, head and neck, liver or kidney cancer.

This clone was counted once. Other DNA sequences in this specimen translate into the identical CDR3. The CDR3 nucleotides read TGTGCCAGCAGTTGGGGTCTGGGGGCCCAGCCCCAGCATTTT. Its translation is CASSWGLGAQPQHF. This chain joins TRBV28 and TRBJ1-5, with D tentatively TRBD1 (6 bases). V lost 4 bases and J lost 7, with 14 bases in between. CDR3 length: 14 residues. Looked up from germline, CDR1 is MDHEN and CDR2 is SYDVKM.

This chain joins TRBV7-6 and TRBJ2-2; no clear D gene. Germline V lookup: CDR1 SGHVS, CDR2 FNYEAQ. Trimming removed 7 bases from V and 0 bases from J, with 9 bases in between. The CDR3 runs 14 residues. In DNA form, the CDR3 reads TGTGCCAGCACCACCCGAGCGAACACCGGGGAGCTGTTTTTT. Protein product: CASTTRANTGELFF. Full variable domain (remainder filled in from reference TRBV7-6 and TRBJ2-2): GAGVSQSPRYKVTKRGQDVALRCDPISGHVSLYWYRQALGQGPEFLTYFNYEAQQDKSGLPNDRFSAERPEGSISTLTIQRTEQRDSAMYRCASTTRANTGELFFGEGSRLTVL.

The chain combines TRBV4-1 with TRBJ1-4; 11 bases agree with TRBD1. The CDR3 loop spans 15 amino acids. Germline V CDR1 and CDR2: MGHRA, YSYEKL. V shed 4 bases and J 7 bases; nucleotides not matched to a gene: 5. CDR3 sequence: CASSRGQGASEKLFF. Here the CDR3 DNA reads TGCGCCAGCAGCCGCGGACAGGGGGCCTCTGAAAAACTGTTTTTT.

This clone showed up just a few times. Other nucleotide sequences in the sample specify the same CDR3. V gene TRBV5-6 combines with J gene TRBJ2-7, with a tentative D call TRBD2 (5 bases). CDR1 and CDR2 from the germline V gene are SGHDT and YYEEEE. CDR3 length: 13 residues. Trimming removed 4 bases from V and 2 bases from J, with 10 bases in between. CDR3 DNA sequence: TGTGCCAGCAGCCCACCCGGGACCTACGAGCAGTACTTC. It encodes CASSPPGTYEQYF.

The chain joins TRBV6-5 to TRBJ2-1, with D hard to call. CDR1 MNHEY and CDR2 SVGAGI come from the germline V gene. This CDR3 spans 12 amino acids. V lost 5 bases, J lost 4 bases, and 6 bases lay in between. CDR3 bases: TGTGCCAGCAGTCCCGATTACAATGAGCAGTTCTTC. Protein product: CASSPDYNEQFF.

The V and J genes are TRBV11-2 and TRBJ2-1; the D gene is possibly TRBD2 (7 bases). Germline lookup yields CDR1 SGHAT and CDR2 FQNNGV. V was clipped by 4 bases and J by 3 bases, with 19 bases between them. The CDR3 runs to 17 residues. This CDR3 reads CASSSPSVGGHYNEQFF. The CDR3 DNA reads TGTGCCAGCAGCTCCCCCTCTGTGGGGGGGCACTACAATGAGCAGTTCTTC.

The V gene is TRBV6-5, the J gene TRBJ2-7, with D perhaps given as TRBD1 or TRBD2 (5 bases each). This CDR3 is 12 amino acids long. Trimming cost V 0 bases and J 12 bases, with 12 bases left between them. The V gene's germline CDR1 is MNHEY and CDR2 SVGAGI. CDR3 region: CASSYSGERLYF. In DNA, the CDR3 is TGTGCCAGCAGTTACTCGGGGGAGAGGCTGTACTTC.

The rearrangement uses TRBV28 and TRBJ2-5; 10 nucleotides agree with TRBD1. Germline assignment: CDR1 MDHEN and CDR2 SYDVKM. This CDR3 comprises 16 residues. The ends lost 4 bases at V and 4 bases at J; junction bases unmatched: 9. CDR3 residues: CASSSVTGGGRETQYF. The CDR3 nucleotides read TGTGCCAGCAGTTCGGTGACAGGGGGCGGGCGAGAGACCCAGTACTTC.

V is TRBV9 and J is TRBJ2-2; D gene ambiguous. CDR3 length: 17 amino acids. V dropped 4 bases and J dropped 0 bases, with 16 bases sitting between them. The germline V gene encodes CDR1 SGDLS and CDR2 YYNGEE. The CDR3 DNA reads TGTGCCAGCAGCACATCCCCAGTAAGCGCGAACACCGGGGAGCTGTTTTTT. Protein: CASSTSPVSANTGELFF.

V and J are TRBV7-9 and TRBJ2-1, with a weak D call TRBD1 (6 bases). This CDR3 is built from 15 residues. The ends were cut back, 4 bases at V and 3 bases at J, with 13 bases in the middle. Per germline, CDR1 SEHNR and CDR2 FQNEAQ (reference sequence). The CDR3 sequence is CASSYSQGIYNEQFF. The CDR3 nucleotides are TGTGCCAGCAGCTATTCGCAGGGGATCTACAATGAGCAGTTCTTC.

As for this clone: At one end the junction does not follow the germline gene, possibly because of a read error. The rearrangement uses TRBV11-2 and TRBJ1-4; TRBD1 is a possible D gene (5 bases). The length of the CDR3 is 16 residues. CDR1 is SGHAT, CDR2 FQNNGV, per germline. As DNA, the CDR3 is TGCGCCAGCAGCCAAGATAGGGGAACAACTAATGAAAAACTGTTTTTT. It translates to CASSQDRGTTNEKLFF.

CDR3 DNA: TGTGCCAGCAGCTACTTACAGGGTAGCACAGATACGCAGTATTTT. Translating gives CASSYLQGSTDTQYF. The chain couples TRBV5-5 to TRBJ2-3; possible D gene TRBD1, 6 bases. The CDR3 length is 15 residues. V lost 3 bases to trimming and J lost 0 bases, with 11 bases between them. CDR1 and CDR2 (germline): SGHKS, YYEKEE (reference sequence). Using reference TRBV5-5 and TRBJ2-3 for the parts outside the CDR3, the full variable domain is DAGVTQSPTHLIKTRGQQVTLRCSPISGHKSVSWYQQVLGQGPQFIFQYYEKEERGRGNFPDRFSARQFPNYSSELNVNALLLGDSALYLCASSYLQGSTDTQYFGPGTRLTVL.

The chain employs TRBV7-9 and TRBJ2-7; TRBD1 matches 8 bases. J lost 0 bases, V lost 5 bases, and 9 bases had no gene match. Looked up from germline, CDR1 is SEHNR and CDR2 is FQNEAQ (reference sequence). This CDR3 is built from 16 residues. CDR3 sequence (DNA): TGTGCCAGCAGCCCGACGACAGGGGTGAACTCCTACGAGCAGTACTTC. Protein product: CASSPTTGVNSYEQYF.

The rearrangement links TRBV6-5 to TRBJ2-4; 9 nucleotides line up with TRBD1. J gave up 7 bases and V 6 bases, and 4 bases lay outside the gene matches. This CDR3 comprises 13 residues. Per germline, CDR1 MNHEY and CDR2 SVGAGI. The CDR3 sequence: CASSQTGGNIQYF. The CDR3 DNA is TGTGCCAGCAGCCAGACAGGGGGGAACATTCAGTACTTC.

This chain connects TRBV9 to TRBJ2-5; 7 nucleotides match TRBD2. Losses at the gene ends were 4 bases for V and 9 bases for J; bases not matched to a gene: 6. Germline V gene data show CDR1 as SGDLS and CDR2 as YYNGEE. The CDR3 length is 12 residues. The CDR3 DNA sequence: TGTGCCAGCAGCACCGACCGGGAGGCCCAGTACTTC. Translation gives CASSTDREAQYF.

V usage is TRBV19 and J usage is TRBJ2-5; perhaps TRBD1 as D (6 bases). The germline V and J ends were trimmed by 4 bases and 1 base, with 10 bases remaining between them. The CDR3 consists of 14 residues. Germline CDR1 LNHDA, CDR2 SQIVND (reference sequence). CDR3 in amino acids: CASSTGQPQETQYF. DNA of the CDR3: TGTGCCAGTAGTACAGGACAGCCCCAAGAGACCCAGTACTTC.

The chain carries TRBV29-1 and TRBJ2-5, with TRBD2 as a possible D gene (7 bases). This CDR3 is 14 amino acids long. V was cut by 6 bases and J by 2 bases, with 16 bases left in between. Per germline, CDR1 SQVTM and CDR2 ANQGSEA. DNA for the CDR3: TGCAGCGTACCGGCGGGGGCCCTACAAGAGACCCAGTACTTC. Encoded protein: CSVPAGALQETQYF.

This clone has just a few counts. The chain uses TRBV28 and TRBJ2-1; 8 bases are a match to TRBD1. This CDR3 spans 15 amino acids. V lost 1 base and J lost 9; bases outside the gene matches: 8. Germline lookup yields CDR1 MDHEN and CDR2 SYDVKM. For the CDR3, the DNA is TGTGCCAGCAGTTTATTTAGACAGGGGTTAGGTGAGCAGTTCTTC. It specifies CASSLFRQGLGEQFF.

A remark on this clone: This CDR3 is also generated by other DNA sequences in the sample. The chain employs TRBV9 and TRBJ2-2; D may be TRBD2 (6 bases). The germline V gene has CDR1 SGDLS and CDR2 YYNGEE. The CDR3 spans 16 residues. V lost 0 bases, J lost 5 bases, and 14 bases lay in between. Here the CDR3 reads CASSVDLGGVTGELFF. As DNA, the CDR3 is TGTGCCAGCAGCGTAGATTTGGGGGGTGTGACCGGGGAGCTGTTTTTT. Looking up the rest from reference TRBV9 and TRBJ2-2 gives the full variable domain: DSGVTQTPKHLITATGQRVTLRCSPRSGDLSVYWYQQSLDQGLQFLIQYYNGEERAKGNILERFSAQQFPDLHSELNLSSLELGDSALYFCASSVDLGGVTGELFFGEGSRLTVL.

CDR3 sequence (DNA): TGTGCCAGCAGTTTACCCTACTTGGGATACGAGCAGTACTTC. Amino acid sequence: CASSLPYLGYEQYF. The rearrangement uses TRBV28 and TRBJ2-7; D is unresolved. CDR1 MDHEN and CDR2 SYDVKM come from the germline V gene. V gave up 2 bases and J gave up 4 bases, with 12 bases separating them. The CDR3 consists of 14 residues.

In DNA form, the CDR3 reads TGTGCCACCAGCAGGACTCGGAATAGCAATCAGCCCCAGCATTTT. This gives the protein CATSRTRNSNQPQHF. V and J are TRBV15 and TRBJ1-5, with D unclear. V gave up 3 bases and J gave up 0 bases, with 9 bases separating them. The V gene's germline CDR1 is LNHNV and CDR2 YYDKDF (reference sequence). CDR3 length: 15 amino acids.

The gene calls are TRBV6-4 and TRBJ2-5; D is undetermined. Trimming left V 4 bases short and J 4 bases short, with 13 bases between. Germline CDR1 and CDR2: MRHNA and SNTAGT. The CDR3 contains 14 residues. In DNA form, the CDR3 reads TGTGCCAGCAGTGTTCCTAGGGTCGGAGAGACCCAGTACTTC. It translates to CASSVPRVGETQYF.

The V call is TRBV7-8, the J call TRBJ1-2, with D maybe TRBD1 (5 bases). The CDR3 contains 12 residues. Trimming cost V 4 bases and J 4 bases, with 7 bases left between them. Germline assignment: CDR1 SGHVS and CDR2 FQNEAQ. The CDR3 here is CASSSDSYGYTF. The CDR3 DNA reads as TGTGCCAGCAGCTCAGACAGCTATGGCTACACCTTC. Full variable domain (remainder filled in from reference TRBV7-8 and TRBJ1-2): GAGVSQSPRYKVAKRGQDVALRCDPISGHVSLFWYQQALGQGPEFLTYFQNEAQLDKSGLPSDRFFAERPEGSVSTLKIQRTQQEDSAVYLCASSSDSYGYTFGSGTRLTVV.

This rearrangement joins TRBV2 to TRBJ1-2; 11 bases align to TRBD1. With V trimmed by 0 bases and J by 4 bases, 4 bases remained unmatched. The CDR3 spans 16 residues. Germline V gives CDR1 SNHLY, CDR2 FYNNEI. The CDR3 spells CASSEARTGGIYGYTF. The DNA of the CDR3 is TGTGCCAGCAGTGAAGCGAGGACAGGGGGCATCTATGGCTACACCTTC.

V usage is TRBV29-1 and J usage is TRBJ2-7; a possible D gene is TRBD2 (7 bases). The germline gives CDR1 SQVTM, CDR2 ANQGSEA. CDR3 length: 17 residues. V lost 6 bases and J 1 base, leaving 25 bases between the germline ends. Written as DNA, the CDR3 is TGCAGCGTCAGGGGAGGGGGATCTTTTTGGGGATCCTACGAGCAGTACTTC. This gives the protein CSVRGGGSFWGSYEQYF.

The chain combines TRBV7-3 with TRBJ2-7; unclear D gene. V lost 0 bases, J lost 2 bases, and 2 bases lay in between. There are 12 residues in the CDR3. Germline CDR1 is SGHTA and CDR2 is FQGTGA. This CDR3 is CASSLTPYEQYF. The CDR3 region has the DNA TGTGCCAGCAGCTTAACCCCCTACGAGCAGTACTTC.

The chain carries TRBV6-6 and TRBJ2-7; no reliable D call. This CDR3 is built from 13 residues. V was trimmed by 0 bases and J by 7 bases, leaving 10 bases between them. Germline V gene data show CDR1 as MNHNY and CDR2 as SVGAGI (reference sequence). The CDR3 region is CASSYSPRAEQYF. CDR3 coding DNA: TGTGCCAGCAGTTACTCGCCCCGGGCGGAGCAGTACTTC.